Following are 29 T cell receptor beta chains from one sample sequenced in a study of OX40 agonist ivuxolimab in advanced cancers. Sequencing was performed with immunoSEQ multiplex PCR; in TCRdb, only in-frame clones are kept and a portion is missing. The repertoire has around 64,000 clones, around 80% of them found once; the top ten carry approximately 5.2%. The source material was CD4+ or CD8+ T cells sorted from blood, sampled in a trial of the OX40 agonist ivuxolimab. The receptors originated from an adult with an advanced solid tumor such as melanoma, head and neck, liver or kidney cancer.

The chain recombines TRBV5-1 with TRBJ2-3; 10 nucleotides line up with TRBD1. J gave up 2 bases and V 2 bases, and 5 bases lay outside the gene matches. The CDR3 runs 16 residues. CDR1 and CDR2 from the germline V gene are SGHRS and YFSETQ. The CDR3 DNA follows: TGCGCCAGCAGCTTAGGACAGGGGGGCCCCACAGATACGCAGTATTTT. It translates to CASSLGQGGPTDTQYF.

This rearrangement joins TRBV4-3 to TRBJ1-6, with D perhaps TRBD1 (5 bases). CDR3 length: 18 amino acids. The germline V gene has CDR1 LGHNA and CDR2 YSLEER. The V end lost 0 bases, the J end lost 0 bases, and 12 bases lay between the germline ends. CDR3 nucleotide sequence: TGCGCCAGCAGCCAAGATCATGCAGGGAGCTCCTATAATTCACCCCTCCACTTT. Its translation: CASSQDHAGSSYNSPLHF.

This chain uses TRBV7-3 with TRBJ2-7; D remains unclear. Between the trimmed V and J ends, which lost 3 bases and 6 bases, there was a span of 6 bases. This CDR3 region has 11 residues. Germline V gene data show CDR1 as SGHTA and CDR2 as FQGTGA. The CDR3: CASSFIVEQYF. DNA of the CDR3: TGTGCCAGCAGCTTTATAGTCGAGCAGTACTTC.

This chain links TRBV4-2 with TRBJ2-3, with D perhaps assigned TRBD1 or TRBD2 (6 bases each). This CDR3 contains 14 residues. With 3 bases removed from V and 4 bases from J, the gap between germline ends came to 11 bases. Germline V gene lookup returns CDR1 LGHNA and CDR2 YNFKEQ. CDR3 in amino acids: CASSQGASADTQYF. CDR3 nucleotides: TGTGCCAGCAGCCAGGGGGCTAGCGCAGATACGCAGTATTTT.

This rearrangement joins TRBV9 to TRBJ2-1; TRBD2 matches 9 bases. V was clipped by 1 base and J by 3 bases; unmatched bases: 8. The length of the CDR3 is 17 residues. Per the germline V gene, CDR1 is SGDLS and CDR2 is YYNGEE. The DNA of the CDR3 is TGTGCCAGCAGCGTATCCCCCGCGGGGGGGCGCTACAATGAGCAGTTCTTC. Translating it yields CASSVSPAGGRYNEQFF.

The rearrangement joins TRBV7-9 to TRBJ2-1, with a weak D call TRBD2 (5 bases). Germline V gene data show CDR1 as SEHNR and CDR2 as FQNEAQ (reference sequence). The CDR3 spans 15 residues. V was pared by 3 bases and J by 4 bases, with 13 bases between. This chain's CDR3 is CASSFTASSYNEQFF. The CDR3 DNA follows: TGTGCCAGCAGCTTCACAGCTAGCTCTTACAATGAGCAGTTCTTC. The full variable domain, completed using reference TRBV7-9 and TRBJ2-1, is DTGVSQNPRHKITKRGQNVTFRCDPISEHNRLYWYRQTLGQGPEFLTYFQNEAQLEKSRLLSDRFSAERPKGSFSTLEIQRTEQGDSAMYLCASSFTASSYNEQFFGPGTRLTVL.

The chain uses TRBV6-5 and TRBJ2-5; D might be TRBD1 or TRBD2, each matching 7 bases. The V and J ends lost 6 bases and 6 bases respectively, with 14 bases between them. The length of the CDR3 is 13 residues. Germline V gene data show CDR1 as MNHEY and CDR2 as SVGAGI. Written as DNA, the CDR3 is TGTGCCAGCAGGACAGGGAGCGGGAAGACCCAGTACTTC. Protein: CASRTGSGKTQYF.

The V and J genes are TRBV4-1 and TRBJ2-5; 7 nucleotides agree with TRBD2. The germline V gene has CDR1 MGHRA and CDR2 YSYEKL. This CDR3 contains 14 residues. The ends lost 3 bases at V and 2 bases at J; junction bases unmatched: 3. The CDR3 loop is CASSQGGLQETQYF. DNA of the CDR3: TGCGCCAGCAGCCAGGGGGGACTACAAGAGACCCAGTACTTC.

The chain has TRBV6-1 and TRBJ2-5, with no clear D. The CDR3 sequence is 13 residues long. Looked up from germline, CDR1 is MNHNS and CDR2 is SASEGT. Deletions cut 4 bases from V and 7 bases from J, with 13 bases between. The CDR3 protein is CASSGAELGTQYF. In DNA form, the CDR3 reads TGTGCCAGCAGTGGGGCTGAGCTAGGGACCCAGTACTTC.

V and J are TRBV19 and TRBJ2-1; 8 bases line up with TRBD1. V shed 6 bases, J shed 0 bases, and the junction held 4 bases outside the gene matches. This CDR3 comprises 15 residues. The germline V gene encodes CDR1 LNHDA and CDR2 SQIVND (reference sequence). CDR3 sequence (DNA): TGTGCCAGTAGCACGGACAGGGCCTCCTACAATGAGCAGTTCTTC. Its translation is CASSTDRASYNEQFF.

V and J are TRBV2 and TRBJ1-2, with D hard to call. Germline V gene sequence: CDR1 SNHLY, CDR2 FYNNEI. Trimming pared 4 bases from V and 4 bases from J, leaving 13 bases between. This CDR3 comprises 14 residues. The CDR3 loop reads CASSAVSRSYGYTF. CDR3 bases: TGTGCCAGCAGTGCGGTTAGCAGGAGCTATGGCTACACCTTC.

The V and J genes are TRBV10-2 and TRBJ2-2; D gene ambiguous. This CDR3 contains 14 residues. Trimming pared 2 bases from V and 4 bases from J, leaving 8 bases between. The germline CDR1 and CDR2 sequences are WSHSY and SAAADI. The CDR3 coding sequence is TGCGCCAGCAGTGAGCCCGGAGTCACCGGGGAGCTGTTTTTT. Residues: CASSEPGVTGELFF.

This rearrangement joins TRBV5-1 to TRBJ2-6; D gene ambiguous. Trimming took off 1 base at V and 0 bases at J, with 5 bases between the two ends. From germline, CDR1 is SGHRS and CDR2 YFSETQ. This CDR3 comprises 15 residues. CDR3 DNA sequence: TGCGCCAGCAGCTTGATGAGCTCTGGGGCCAACGTCCTGACTTTC. Amino acids: CASSLMSSGANVLTF.

The rearrangement joins TRBV13 to TRBJ1-1; D possibly corresponds to TRBD1 (5 bases). Trimming shortened V by 5 bases and J by 7 bases, and 11 bases separated the two germline ends. This CDR3 region has 12 residues. Germline-derived CDR1 and CDR2 are PRHDT and FYEKMQ (reference sequence). CDR3 nucleotides: TGTGCCAGCAGCCTGGCGGGGGGTGAAGCTTTCTTT. Translated, it gives CASSLAGGEAFF.

J is TRBJ2-2 and V is TRBV4-1; D possibly corresponds to TRBD2 (5 bases). V lost 0 bases to trimming and J lost 8 bases, with 7 bases between them. This CDR3 comprises 13 residues. Germline CDR1 is MGHRA and CDR2 is YSYEKL. The CDR3 DNA reads as TGCGCCAGCAGCCAAGATCGGGGTGGGGAGCTGTTTTTT. It yields the protein CASSQDRGGELFF.

The chain uses TRBV4-1 and TRBJ2-2, with D tentatively TRBD1 (6 bases). The germline gives CDR1 MGHRA, CDR2 YSYEKL. CDR3 length equals 16 residues. Trimming stripped 4 bases from V and 4 bases from J, with 16 bases between. This CDR3 reads CASSPQQGRVTGELFF. Here the CDR3 DNA reads TGCGCCAGCAGCCCACAACAGGGTCGCGTCACCGGGGAGCTGTTTTTT.

The genes are TRBV18 and TRBJ2-7; TRBD2 is a possible D gene (5 bases). The CDR3 sequence is 15 residues long. Germline values: CDR1 KGHSH, CDR2 LQKENI. The V gene lost 0 bases and the J gene lost 6 bases, with 15 bases spanning the gap. The CDR3 here is CASSPPARDYGEQYF. The DNA of the CDR3 is TGTGCCAGCTCACCACCGGCACGGGATTATGGCGAGCAGTACTTC.

V gene TRBV7-2 combines with J gene TRBJ2-4; perhaps TRBD1 as D (5 bases). The CDR3 loop spans 12 amino acids. The germline CDR1 and CDR2 sequences are SGHTA and FQGNSA. Trimming cost V 5 bases and J 8 bases, with 10 bases left between them. The CDR3 loop is CASSRVGDIQYF. The CDR3 DNA reads as TGTGCCAGCAGCCGCGTAGGGGACATTCAGTACTTC.

V and J are TRBV13 and TRBJ2-7; possible D gene TRBD2, 5 bases. The CDR3 runs to 13 residues. Trimming removed 2 bases at V and 4 bases at J, with 9 bases between. Germline V gene sequence: CDR1 PRHDT, CDR2 FYEKMQ (reference sequence). The CDR3 reads CASSLRGLYEQYF. The CDR3 DNA reads TGTGCCAGCAGCTTACGAGGGTTATACGAGCAGTACTTC.

Note on this clone: This CDR3 is also generated by other DNA sequences in the sample. The CDR3 loop is CASSLQGNTEAFF. The CDR3 DNA reads as TGTGCCAGCAGCTTACAGGGTAACACTGAAGCTTTCTTT. The gene calls are TRBV7-9 and TRBJ1-1; D is perhaps TRBD1 (5 bases). The CDR3 is made up of 13 amino acids. V lost 2 bases to trimming and J lost 2 bases, with 6 bases between them. CDR1 and CDR2 from the germline V gene are SEHNR and FQNEAQ (reference sequence).

The rearrangement uses TRBV10-3 and TRBJ2-1, with 11 bases that match TRBD2. The CDR3 spans 17 residues. With V trimmed by 0 bases and J by 2 bases, 3 bases remained unmatched. Germline V lookup: CDR1 ENHRY, CDR2 SYGVKD. CDR3 DNA: TGTGCCATCAGTGAGTCCGGGACTAGCGGAACCTACAATGAGCAGTTCTTC. This codes for CAISESGTSGTYNEQFF.

The CDR3 protein is CASRSQTRDTEAFF. The CDR3 nucleotides read TGTGCCAGCAGATCCCAGACCCGGGACACTGAAGCTTTCTTT. J is TRBJ1-1 and V is TRBV7-2; D is uncertain. CDR1 and CDR2 from the germline V gene are SGHTA and FQGNSA. Trimming left V 6 bases short and J 3 bases short, with 14 bases between. The length of the CDR3 is 14 residues.

This chain joins TRBV27 and TRBJ2-7, with 11 bases identical to TRBD2. Losses at the gene ends were 7 bases for V and 6 bases for J; bases not matched to a gene: 5. This CDR3 is built from 13 residues. Germline CDR1 reads MNHEY; CDR2 reads SMNVEV (reference sequence). CDR3 protein: CASNPSGRSEQYF. The CDR3, as DNA: TGTGCCAGCAATCCTAGCGGGAGGTCCGAGCAGTACTTC.

The chain carries TRBV12-2 and TRBJ2-2. TRBV12-2 is assigned pseudogene status. This CDR3 has 20 amino acids. In nucleotides, the CDR3 is TGTGCAAGTCGCTTTGGCCCGCGCCACCCGGACCCAGAGAACACCGGGGAGCTGTTTTTT. Protein product: CASRFGPRHPDPENTGELFF.

The chain carries TRBV10-3 and TRBJ2-3; 7 bases are shared with TRBD2. This CDR3 has 14 residues. Germline V gene sequence: CDR1 ENHRY, CDR2 SYGVKD. J gave up 4 bases and V 4 bases, and 5 bases lay outside the gene matches. The CDR3 DNA reads TGTGCCATCAGTGGGGGCGGGGGATCAGATACGCAGTATTTT. Translation: CAISGGGGSDTQYF.

The chain uses TRBV7-3 and TRBJ1-2, with D unresolved. The CDR3 contains 15 residues. The germline V gene has CDR1 SGHTA and CDR2 FQGTGA. V was cut by 0 bases and J by 4 bases, with 12 bases left in between. The CDR3: CASSLTGSSGYGYTF. In DNA, the CDR3 is TGTGCCAGCAGCTTAACAGGCAGCTCAGGCTATGGCTACACCTTC.

This clone appeared a single time. V gene TRBV5-1 combines with J gene TRBJ2-3; 8 bases are a match to TRBD1. CDR1 is SGHRS and CDR2 is YFSETQ in the germline V gene. V was pared by 4 bases and J by 6 bases, with 7 bases of the junction left unmatched. The CDR3 consists of 14 residues. CDR3 sequence reads: CASSPGQDLDTQYF. CDR3 in DNA: TGCGCCAGCAGCCCGGGACAGGACTTGGATACGCAGTATTTT.

The chain combines TRBV2 with TRBJ1-6; 8 bases match TRBD1. After removal of 5 bases from V and 9 bases from J, the junction contained 9 bases not matched to a gene. The CDR3 spans 15 residues. CDR1 SNHLY and CDR2 FYNNEI come from the germline V gene. DNA of the CDR3: TGTGCCAGCAGTACCTCGGACAGGGCTCCTTCACCCCTCCACTTT. Protein: CASSTSDRAPSPLHF.

V is TRBV19 and J is TRBJ1-5; 7 bases align to TRBD1. The V segment lost 6 bases and the J segment 0 bases; nucleotides outside the gene matches: 8. The V gene's germline CDR1 is LNHDA and CDR2 SQIVND (reference sequence). The CDR3 runs to 16 residues. CDR3 sequence reads: CASRATGTDSNQPQHF. DNA of the CDR3: TGTGCCAGTAGGGCGACAGGGACCGATAGCAATCAGCCCCAGCATTTT. Together with reference TRBV19 and TRBJ1-5, the CDR3 gives the full variable domain: DGGITQSPKYLFRKEGQNVTLSCEQNLNHDAMYWYRQDPGQGLRLIYYSQIVNDFQKGDIAEGYSVSREKKESFPLTVTSAQKNPTAFYLCASRATGTDSNQPQHFGDGTRLSIL.